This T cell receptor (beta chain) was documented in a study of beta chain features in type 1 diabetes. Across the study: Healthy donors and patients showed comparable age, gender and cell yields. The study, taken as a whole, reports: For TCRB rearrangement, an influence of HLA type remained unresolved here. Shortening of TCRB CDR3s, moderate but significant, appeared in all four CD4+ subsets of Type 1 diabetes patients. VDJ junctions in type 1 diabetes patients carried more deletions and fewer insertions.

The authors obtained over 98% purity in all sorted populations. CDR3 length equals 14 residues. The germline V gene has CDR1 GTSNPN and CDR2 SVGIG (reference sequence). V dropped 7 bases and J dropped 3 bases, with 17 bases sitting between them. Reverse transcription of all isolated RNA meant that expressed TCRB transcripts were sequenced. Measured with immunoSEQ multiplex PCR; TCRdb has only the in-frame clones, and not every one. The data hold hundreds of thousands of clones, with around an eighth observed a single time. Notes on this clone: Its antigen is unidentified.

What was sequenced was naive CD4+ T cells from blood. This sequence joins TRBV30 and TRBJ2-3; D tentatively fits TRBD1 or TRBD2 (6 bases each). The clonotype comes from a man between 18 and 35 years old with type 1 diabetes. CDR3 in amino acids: CASSPGARTDTQYF. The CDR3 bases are TGTGCCTCCTCACCGGGGGCCAGGACAGATACGCAGTATTTT.